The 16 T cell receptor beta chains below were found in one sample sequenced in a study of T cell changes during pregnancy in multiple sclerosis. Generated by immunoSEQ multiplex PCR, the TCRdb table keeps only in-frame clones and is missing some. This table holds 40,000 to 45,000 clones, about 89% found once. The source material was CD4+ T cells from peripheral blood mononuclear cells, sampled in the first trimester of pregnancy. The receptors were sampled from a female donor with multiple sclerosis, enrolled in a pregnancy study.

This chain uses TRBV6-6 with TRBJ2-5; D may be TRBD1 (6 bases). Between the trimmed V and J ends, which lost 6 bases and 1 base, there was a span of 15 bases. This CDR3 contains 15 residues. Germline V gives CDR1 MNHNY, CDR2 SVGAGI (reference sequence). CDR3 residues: CASSATGVIQETQYF. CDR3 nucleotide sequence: TGTGCCAGCAGCGCGACAGGAGTCATCCAAGAGACCCAGTACTTC.

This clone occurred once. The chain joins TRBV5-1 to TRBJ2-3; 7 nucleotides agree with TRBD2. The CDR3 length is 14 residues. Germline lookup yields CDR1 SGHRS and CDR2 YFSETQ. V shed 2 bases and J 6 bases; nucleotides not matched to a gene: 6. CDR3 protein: CASSFSGPRDTQYF. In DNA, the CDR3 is TGCGCCAGCAGCTTTAGCGGGCCTCGCGATACGCAGTATTTT.

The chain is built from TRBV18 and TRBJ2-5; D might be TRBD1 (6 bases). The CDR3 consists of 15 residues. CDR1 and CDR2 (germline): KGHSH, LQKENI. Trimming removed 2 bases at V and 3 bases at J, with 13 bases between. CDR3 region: CASSPGTGPKETQYF. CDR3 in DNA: TGTGCCAGCTCACCAGGCACAGGGCCGAAAGAGACCCAGTACTTC.

CDR3 sequence reads: CASSPPSGETQYF. The DNA for the CDR3 is TGTGCCAGCAGCCCCCCATCCGGAGAGACCCAGTACTTC. The chain has TRBV5-4 and TRBJ2-5; D is undetermined. CDR1 is SGHNT, CDR2 YYREEE, per germline (reference sequence). CDR3 size: 13 residues. V was shortened by 4 bases and J by 4 bases, with 11 bases between the two germline ends.

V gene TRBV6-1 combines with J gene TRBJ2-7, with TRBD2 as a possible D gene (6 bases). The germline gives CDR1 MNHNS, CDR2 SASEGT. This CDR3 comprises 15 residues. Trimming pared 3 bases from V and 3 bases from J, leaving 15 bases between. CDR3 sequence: CASSDPGLAIYEQYF. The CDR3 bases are TGTGCCAGCAGTGACCCCGGGCTAGCGATCTACGAGCAGTACTTC.

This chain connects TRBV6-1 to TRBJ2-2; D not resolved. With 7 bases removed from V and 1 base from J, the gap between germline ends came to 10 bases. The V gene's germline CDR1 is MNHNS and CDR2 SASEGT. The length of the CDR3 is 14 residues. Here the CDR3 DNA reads TGTGCCAGCACCGCCACCAGGAACACCGGGGAGCTGTTTTTT. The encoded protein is CASTATRNTGELFF.

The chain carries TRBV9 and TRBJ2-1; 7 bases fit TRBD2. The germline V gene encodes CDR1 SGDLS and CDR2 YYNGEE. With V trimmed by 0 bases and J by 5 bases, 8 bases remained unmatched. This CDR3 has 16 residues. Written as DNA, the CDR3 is TGTGCCAGCAGCGTAGGCGGCGGGAGTTCCCACAATGAGCAGTTCTTC. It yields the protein CASSVGGGSSHNEQFF. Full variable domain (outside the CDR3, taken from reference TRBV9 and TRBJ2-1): DSGVTQTPKHLITATGQRVTLRCSPRSGDLSVYWYQQSLDQGLQFLIQYYNGEERAKGNILERFSAQQFPDLHSELNLSSLELGDSALYFCASSVGGGSSHNEQFFGPGTRLTVL.

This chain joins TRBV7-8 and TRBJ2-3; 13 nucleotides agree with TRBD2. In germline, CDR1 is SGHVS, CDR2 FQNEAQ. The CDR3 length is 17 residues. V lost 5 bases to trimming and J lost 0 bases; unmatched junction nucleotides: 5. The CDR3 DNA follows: TGTGCCAGCAGCCGGACTAGCGGGAGTACCAGCACAGATACGCAGTATTTT. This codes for CASSRTSGSTSTDTQYF.

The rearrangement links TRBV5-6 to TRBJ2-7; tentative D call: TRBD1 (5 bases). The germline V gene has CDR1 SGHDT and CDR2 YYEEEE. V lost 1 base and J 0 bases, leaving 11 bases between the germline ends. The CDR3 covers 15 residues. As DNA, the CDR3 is TGTGCCAGCAGCTTGCTGGGGCAGAACTCCTACGAGCAGTACTTC. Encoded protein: CASSLLGQNSYEQYF.

DNA of the CDR3: TGTGCCAGTAGCCGCCCCGGGACTAGCGGGAGAGACACCTACAATGAGCAGTTCTTC. Amino acids: CASSRPGTSGRDTYNEQFF. The rearrangement links TRBV19 to TRBJ2-1; 14 nucleotides match TRBD2. The CDR3 loop spans 19 amino acids. Losses at the gene ends were 6 bases for V and 2 bases for J; bases not matched to a gene: 12. Germline V lookup: CDR1 LNHDA, CDR2 SQIVND (reference sequence).

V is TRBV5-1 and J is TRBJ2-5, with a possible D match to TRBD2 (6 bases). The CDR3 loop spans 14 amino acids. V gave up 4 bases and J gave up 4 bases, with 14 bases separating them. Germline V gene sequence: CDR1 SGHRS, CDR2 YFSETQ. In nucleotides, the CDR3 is TGCGCCAGCAGCCCTTCGGGAGTCGGAGAGACCCAGTACTTC. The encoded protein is CASSPSGVGETQYF. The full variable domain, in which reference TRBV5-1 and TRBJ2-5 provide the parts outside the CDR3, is KAGVTQTPRYLIKTRGQQVTLSCSPISGHRSVSWYQQTPGQGLQFLFEYFSETQRNKGNFPGRFSGRQFSNSRSEMNVSTLELGDSALYLCASSPSGVGETQYFGPGTRLLVL.

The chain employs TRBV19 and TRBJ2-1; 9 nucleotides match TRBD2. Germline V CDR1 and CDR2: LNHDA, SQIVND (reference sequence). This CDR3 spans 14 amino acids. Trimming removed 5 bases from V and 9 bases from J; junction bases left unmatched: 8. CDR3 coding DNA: TGTGCCAGTAGTCACGGGACTAGCCTGGGTGAGCAGTTCTTC. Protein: CASSHGTSLGEQFF.

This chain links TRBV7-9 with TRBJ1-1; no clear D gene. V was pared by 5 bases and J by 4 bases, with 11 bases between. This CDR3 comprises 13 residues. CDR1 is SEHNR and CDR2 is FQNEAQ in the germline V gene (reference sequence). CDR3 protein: CASSRIRGTEAFF. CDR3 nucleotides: TGTGCCAGCAGCCGTATCCGGGGCACTGAAGCTTTCTTT.

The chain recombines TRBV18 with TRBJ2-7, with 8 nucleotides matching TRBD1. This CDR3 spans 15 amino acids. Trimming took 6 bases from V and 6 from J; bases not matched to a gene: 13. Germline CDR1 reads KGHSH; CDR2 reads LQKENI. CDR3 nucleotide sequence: TGTGCCAGCTCCCAATCGGGCAGGGGGCGGCGCGAGCAGTACTTC. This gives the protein CASSQSGRGRREQYF. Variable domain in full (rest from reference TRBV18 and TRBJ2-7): NAGVMQNPRHLVRRRGQEARLRCSPMKGHSHVYWYRQLPEEGLKFMVYLQKENIIDESGMPKERFSAEFPKEGPSILRIQQVVRGDSAAYFCASSQSGRGRREQYFGPGTRLTVT.

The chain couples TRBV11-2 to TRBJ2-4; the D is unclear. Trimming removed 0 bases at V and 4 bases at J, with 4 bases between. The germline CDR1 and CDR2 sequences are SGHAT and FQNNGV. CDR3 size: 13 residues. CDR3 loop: CASSLDMKNIQYF. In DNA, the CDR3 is TGTGCCAGCAGCTTAGATATGAAAAACATTCAGTACTTC.

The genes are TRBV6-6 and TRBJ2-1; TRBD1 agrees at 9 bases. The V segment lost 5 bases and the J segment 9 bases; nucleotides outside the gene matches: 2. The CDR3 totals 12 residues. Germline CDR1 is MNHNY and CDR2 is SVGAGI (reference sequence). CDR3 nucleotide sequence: TGTGCCAGCAGTCTACAGGGGGCTGAGCAGTTCTTC. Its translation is CASSLQGAEQFF.